This T cell receptor (beta chain) was sequenced during a study of T cells in localized non-small cell lung cancer. Study observations and caveats: Because sequencing included only one region (of the tumor), heterogeneity remains possible. Clonality of T cells reached its maximum in uninvolved adjacent lung, surpassing tumor. In adjacent lung appeared a median around 60 of the top 100 tumor clones. Longer overall survival was seen with higher T cell density measured in blood.

Notes on this clone: Its antigen is as yet unknown.

Germline-derived CDR1 and CDR2 are SNHLY and FYNNEI. The CDR3 spans 14 residues. V was pared by 5 bases and J by 0 bases, with 8 bases between. The assay was immunoSEQ multiplex PCR, and TCRdb's table has in-frame clones only and misses some. Altogether some 28,000 clones are present, over 80% being singletons, with the ten largest covering 6.8%. Here the sequenced sample was peripheral blood, taken before any cancer treatment. The J gene is TRBJ1-5, the V gene TRBV2; D is unclear. The sequence came from a male donor older than 55 with stage I lung adenocarcinoma. The CDR3 region has the DNA TGTGCCAGCAGTTTTGGGGTTAGCAATCAGCCCCAGCATTTT. Protein product: CASSFGVSNQPQHF.